This TCR beta chain was sequenced in a study of control samples from healthy donors and cancer patients. TCRdb's copy holds only in-frame clones and misses some; the assay was immunoSEQ multiplex PCR. Of 100,000 to 150,000 clones listed, under 90% were seen once; the top ten hold just over 7.5%. This CDR3 comprises 14 residues. V was cut by 1 base and J by 2 bases, with 7 bases left in between. Germline CDR1 and CDR2: LNHDA and SQIVND (reference sequence). The specimen was PBMCs. This TCR derives from a man aged 50 to 59 with head and neck cancer. The chain recombines TRBV19 with TRBJ2-3; unclear D gene. The CDR3 DNA sequence: TGTGCCAGTAGTATAGGCGGAGACACAGATACGCAGTATTTT. It specifies CASSIGGDTDTQYF. The full variable domain, completed using reference TRBV19 and TRBJ2-3, is DGGITQSPKYLFRKEGQNVTLSCEQNLNHDAMYWYRQDPGQGLRLIYYSQIVNDFQKGDIAEGYSVSREKKESFPLTVTSAQKNPTAFYLCASSIGGDTDTQYFGPGTRLTVL.